The clone carrying this T cell receptor beta chain occurred a few times. These data come from a study of patients and donors after allogeneic stem cell transplantation. Each CDR3 protein gets one entry after TCRdb re-called the RT-PCR reads with MiXCR. The sample consists of 390,000 or so distinct CDR3 sequences, around 15% of them appearing once. Germline V gene data show CDR1 as SNHLY and CDR2 as FYNNEI. The CDR3 contains 16 residues. Losses at the gene ends were 7 bases for V and 0 bases for J; bases not matched to a gene: 11. The chain links TRBV2 to TRBJ1-1; 7 bases map to TRBD1. What was sequenced was blood, either unsorted or a sorted T cell fraction (not recorded which). The TCR was taken from a human donor who was either an allogeneic HSCT recipient or a stem cell or donor lymphocyte infusion donor (not recorded which). It is not recorded whose cells these are; they may come from a transplant donor. CDR3 in DNA: TGTGCCAGCACACCGGGACAGAAAAGAATGAACACTGAAGCTTTCTTT. Encoded protein: CASTPGQKRMNTEAFF.